This record concerns one T cell receptor beta chain sequence. The sample belongs to a study of blood T cell repertoires in COVID-19. The method was immunoSEQ multiplex PCR; TCRdb's version includes in-frame clones alone and lacks a portion of them. The sample shows around 390,000 clones, 80% to 90% of them seen only once. Living in about two dozen US areas, the participants were between about 18 and 100 years of age. Germline values: CDR1 ENHRY, CDR2 SYGVKD. The CDR3 is made up of 16 amino acids. Trimming removed 1 base from V and 2 bases from J, with 12 bases in between. This TCR was recovered from a woman in her fifties or sixties who had recovered from COVID-19. This rearrangement joins TRBV10-3 to TRBJ1-3; maybe TRBD1 (6 bases). The material sequenced was PBMCs or T cells enriched from blood (not recorded which). CDR3 DNA sequence: TGTGCCATCAGTGAGTTAGGGGGAAGAACTGGAAACACCATATATTTT. Translated, it gives CAISELGGRTGNTIYF.